Given below is one T cell receptor (beta chain) in context. These data come from a study of spatial heterogeneity in lung cancer. Whole-study context: Compared with alpha-chain sequences, beta-chain sequences were consistently detected in greater numbers.

As for time point: sample taken at primary tumor resection. Unsorted tumor, nontumor lung tissue or cryopreserved PBMC supplied the whole RNA. Donors were around 70 untreated early-stage non-small cell lung cancer patients. TCR cDNA molecules each had a unique molecular identifier. Using its own MiXCR run on the 5' RACE reads, TCRdb lists one record per CDR3 protein. The table records roughly 82,000 distinct CDR3 sequences, approximately 12% of them present only once. The CDR3 has 13 residues. Trimming pared 2 bases from V and 5 bases from J, leaving 12 bases between. Per the germline V gene, CDR1 is GTSNPN and CDR2 is SVGIG (reference sequence).

The J gene is TRBJ1-1, the V gene TRBV30; D remains ambiguous. The sequences come from PBMCs, collected at surgery. This sequence originates from a male donor with early-stage non-small cell lung cancer. The CDR3 loop reads CAWSNSLGTEAFF. The CDR3 region has the DNA TGTGCCTGGAGTAATTCGTTGGGGACTGAAGCTTTCTTT.